This is a list of T cell receptor beta chains from one sample in a study of T-cell memory formation after mild COVID-19. TCRdb re-derived calls from the 5' RACE reads in MiXCR, one entry per CDR3 protein. This sample yields about 180,000 distinct CDR3 sequences, of which roughly 20% are seen a single time; approximately 4% belongs to the top ten. Sequenced: PBMCs or a T cell subset sorted from them (not recorded which). Receptors originate from a man between 18 and 29 years old who had mild COVID-19 (a few samples of this study predate the infection). Cell type and time point are not known. Both conserved end residues are part of each CDR3. D genes are given only for firm matches. Rows may omit the clone size; those that give it use once, few, many or a size class.

d_call j_call clone_size v_call cdr3_aa cdr3_nt
NA TRBJ2-3 NA TRBV5-1 CASSLAQLASDTQYF TGCGCCAGCAGCTTGGCTCAACTAGCATCAGATACGCAGTATTTT
NA TRBJ1-5 NA TRBV30 CAWSVGGGQPQHF TGTGCCTGGAGTGTTGGGGGGGGCCAGCCCCAGCATTTT
NA TRBJ1-2 many TRBV6-5 CASRESGGHGYTF TGTGCCAGCAGAGAATCGGGGGGGCATGGCTACACCTTC
NA TRBJ2-6 many TRBV4-2 CASSLTGSGANVLTF TGTGCCAGCAGCCTGACAGGATCAGGGGCCAACGTCCTGACTTTC
NA TRBJ2-5 few TRBV20-1 CSARDRAEETQYF TGCAGTGCTAGAGATCGGGCAGAAGAGACCCAGTACTTC
TRBD1 TRBJ1-5 NA TRBV4-2 CASSQGQGARNQPQHF TGTGCCAGCAGCCAAGGACAGGGGGCAAGGAATCAGCCCCAGCATTTT
NA TRBJ2-3 NA TRBV3-1 CASSQDRFPRGTADTQYF TGTGCCAGCAGCCAAGATCGGTTCCCCAGGGGTACTGCAGATACGCAGTATTTT
TRBD1 TRBJ2-2 few TRBV7-2 CASSLSRTGALTGELFF TGTGCCAGCAGCTTATCCCGGACAGGGGCTCTCACCGGGGAGCTGTTTTTT
TRBD1 TRBJ1-4 few TRBV28 CANRQGKLFF TGTGCCAACCGACAGGGCAAACTGTTTTTT
TRBD1 TRBJ1-2 few TRBV15 CATSRTGKEGYTF TGTGCCACCAGCAGGACAGGGAAGGAAGGCTACACCTTC
NA TRBJ2-5 many TRBV3-1 CASSSLGATGKETQYF TGTGCCAGCAGCTCGCTAGGTGCGACCGGCAAAGAGACCCAGTACTTC
NA TRBJ1-1 few TRBV19 CASTPRWGLGAFF TGTGCCAGTACCCCTAGGTGGGGCCTGGGCGCTTTCTTT
NA TRBJ2-7 many TRBV18 CASSSYGEQYF TGTGCCAGCTCATCGTATGGCGAGCAGTACTTC
TRBD1 TRBJ2-1 many TRBV7-2 CASRLPGTGSYNEQFF TGTGCCAGCAGACTACCCGGGACAGGGTCCTACAATGAGCAGTTCTTC
TRBD1 TRBJ1-1 NA TRBV29-1 CSGGQGGNTEAFF TGCAGCGGCGGACAGGGGGGGAACACTGAAGCTTTCTTT
TRBD2 TRBJ2-3 few TRBV5-8 CASSLESGADTQYF TGTGCCAGCAGCTTGGAGAGCGGGGCAGATACGCAGTATTTT
NA TRBJ2-1 few TRBV6-5 CASSYSPSPNNEQFF TGTGCCAGCAGTTACTCCCCAAGCCCCAACAATGAGCAGTTCTTC
NA TRBJ2-5 many TRBV7-7 CASSLGLQETQYF TGTGCCAGCAGCTTAGGGCTACAAGAGACCCAGTACTTC
TRBD1 TRBJ1-6 NA TRBV27 CASSGPYRGLGSPLHF TGTGCCAGCAGTGGACCCTACAGGGGTTTAGGTTCACCCCTCCACTTT
NA TRBJ1-6 NA TRBV7-3 CASSVVGAGGAPLHF TGTGCCAGCAGCGTCGTAGGGGCCGGGGGGGCACCCCTCCACTTT
TRBD1 TRBJ2-2 few TRBV3-1 CASSQEGAGTGDITGELFF TGTGCCAGCAGCCAAGAAGGAGCCGGGACAGGGGATATCACCGGGGAGCTGTTTTTT
TRBD2 TRBJ2-1 NA TRBV7-9 CASTSGGAYEQFF TGTGCCAGCACTAGCGGGGGGGCCTATGAGCAGTTCTTC
NA TRBJ2-1 NA TRBV30 CAWSGGGPYNEQFF TGTGCCTGGAGTGGTGGGGGTCCCTACAATGAGCAGTTCTTC
NA TRBJ2-1 NA TRBV5-1 CASSPGTYSSYNEQFF TGCGCCAGCAGCCCCGGGACATACAGCTCCTACAATGAGCAGTTCTTC
NA TRBJ2-2 NA TRBV11-2 CASSPDRLNTGELFF TGTGCCAGCAGCCCCGACAGGCTGAACACCGGGGAGCTGTTTTTT
NA TRBJ2-7 few TRBV20-1 CSAPEAGAHEQYF TGCAGTGCTCCCGAGGCAGGCGCCCACGAGCAGTACTTC
NA TRBJ1-2 NA TRBV2 CANREDYGYTF TGTGCCAACAGGGAAGACTATGGCTACACCTTC
NA TRBJ2-3 few TRBV20-1 CSARPGSGTDDTDTQYF TGCAGTGCTAGACCCGGATCCGGGACGGATGACACAGATACGCAGTATTTT
TRBD1 TRBJ2-1 few TRBV6-2/TRBV6-3 CASSYRTGKAEQFF TGTGCCAGCAGTTACCGGACAGGGAAGGCTGAGCAGTTCTTC
NA TRBJ1-1 many TRBV7-6 CASSLLNTEAFF TGTGCCAGCAGCTTACTGAACACTGAAGCTTTCTTT
NA TRBJ2-1 NA TRBV11-2 CASSSGPEQFF TGTGCCAGCAGCTCCGGTCCCGAGCAGTTCTTC
NA TRBJ1-5 many TRBV6-2/TRBV6-3 CASPKMPLDLYSNQPQHF TGTGCCAGCCCCAAGATGCCCCTGGACCTTTATAGCAATCAGCCCCAGCATTTT
TRBD1 TRBJ2-5 once TRBV20-1 CSAEDRGVKTQYF TGCAGTGCCGAGGACAGGGGAGTTAAGACCCAGTACTTC
TRBD1 TRBJ1-3 NA TRBV2 CASSERDRGRISGNTIYF TGTGCCAGCAGTGAAAGAGACAGGGGGAGGATCTCTGGAAACACCATATATTTT
NA TRBJ1-5 few TRBV3-1 CASSQGGGQPQHF TGTGCCAGCAGCCAAGGTGGAGGCCAGCCCCAGCATTTT
TRBD1 TRBJ1-5 few TRBV7-9 CASSVTGDQPQHF TGTGCCAGCAGCGTGACAGGGGACCAGCCCCAGCATTTT
NA TRBJ1-5 few TRBV18 CASSFPLEPQHF TGTGCCAGCTCATTTCCGTTGGAGCCCCAGCATTTT
NA TRBJ2-5 NA TRBV9 CASSVYDQETQYF TGTGCCAGCAGCGTATATGATCAAGAGACCCAGTACTTC
NA TRBJ1-1 few TRBV5-1 CASSSSTGNTEAFF TGCGCCAGCAGCTCTTCTACGGGGAACACTGAAGCTTTCTTT
NA TRBJ2-3 few TRBV29-1 CSVIPGPVTDTQYF TGCAGCGTTATACCGGGACCCGTCACAGATACGCAGTATTTT
NA TRBJ1-6 NA TRBV4-2 CASSQEQVIGVRLHF TGTGCCAGCAGCCAAGAACAGGTGATAGGGGTTCGCCTCCACTTT
TRBD2 TRBJ2-4 few TRBV5-1 CASSLDGPGGKNIQYF TGCGCCAGCAGCTTGGATGGTCCGGGGGGCAAAAACATTCAGTACTTC
NA TRBJ1-5 once TRBV28 CASTEVYSNQPQHF TGTGCCAGCACTGAAGTCTATAGCAATCAGCCCCAGCATTTT
TRBD1 TRBJ1-1 NA TRBV18 CASSPQGTALDTEAFF TGTGCCAGCTCACCACAAGGGACAGCCCTCGACACTGAAGCTTTCTTT
NA TRBJ1-1 few TRBV5-3 CARSLRGRNTEAFF TGTGCCAGAAGCTTGCGGGGCCGGAACACTGAAGCTTTCTTT
TRBD1 TRBJ1-1 NA TRBV18 CASSPRGQGGTTEAFF TGTGCCAGCTCACCACGAGGGCAGGGGGGGACCACTGAAGCTTTCTTT
TRBD1 TRBJ1-5 NA TRBV20-1 CSARPTGDHSNQPQHF TGCAGTGCTAGGCCGACAGGGGACCATAGCAATCAGCCCCAGCATTTT
NA TRBJ2-5 NA TRBV5-1 CASSLTTPPRKTQYF TGCGCCAGCAGCTTGACTACGCCCCCGCGAAAGACCCAGTACTTC
TRBD2 TRBJ2-3 few TRBV4-2 CASSQDPGLAGSTDTQYF TGTGCCAGCAGCCAAGATCCCGGACTAGCGGGGAGCACAGATACGCAGTATTTT
NA TRBJ2-2 few TRBV7-3 CASSWRGGTGELFF TGTGCCAGCAGCTGGAGGGGAGGCACCGGGGAGCTGTTTTTT
NA TRBJ1-2 few TRBV5-1 CASTPTPGGDYGYTF TGCGCCAGCACCCCTACGCCCGGGGGGGACTATGGCTACACCTTC
TRBD2 TRBJ2-2 NA TRBV18 CASSPPIAGVTGELFF TGTGCCAGCTCACCACCGATAGCGGGGGTCACCGGGGAGCTGTTTTTT
TRBD1 TRBJ2-7 few TRBV7-9 CASSLGTGKGFEQYF TGTGCCAGCAGCTTAGGGACAGGGAAGGGATTCGAGCAGTACTTC
NA TRBJ2-7 NA TRBV12-3/TRBV12-4 CASSLSGRGYEQYF TGTGCCAGCAGTTTGTCAGGCAGGGGTTACGAGCAGTACTTC
TRBD1 TRBJ1-2 NA TRBV5-1 CASSWETGGVYGYTF TGCGCCAGCAGCTGGGAGACAGGGGGCGTCTATGGCTACACCTTC